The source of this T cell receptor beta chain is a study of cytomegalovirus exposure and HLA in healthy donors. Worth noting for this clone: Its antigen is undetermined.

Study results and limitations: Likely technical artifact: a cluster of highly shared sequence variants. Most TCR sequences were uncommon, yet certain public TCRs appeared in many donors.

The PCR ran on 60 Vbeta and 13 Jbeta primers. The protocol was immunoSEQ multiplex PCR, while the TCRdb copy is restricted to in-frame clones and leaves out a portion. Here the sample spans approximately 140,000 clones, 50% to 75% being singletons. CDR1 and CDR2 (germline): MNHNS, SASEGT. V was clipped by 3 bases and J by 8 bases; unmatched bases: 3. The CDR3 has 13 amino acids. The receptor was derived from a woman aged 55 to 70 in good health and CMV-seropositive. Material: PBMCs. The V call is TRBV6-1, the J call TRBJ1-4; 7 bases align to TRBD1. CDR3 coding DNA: TGTGCCAGCAGTGAGTTGGGACAGGAAAAACTGTTTTTT. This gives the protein CASSELGQEKLFF.